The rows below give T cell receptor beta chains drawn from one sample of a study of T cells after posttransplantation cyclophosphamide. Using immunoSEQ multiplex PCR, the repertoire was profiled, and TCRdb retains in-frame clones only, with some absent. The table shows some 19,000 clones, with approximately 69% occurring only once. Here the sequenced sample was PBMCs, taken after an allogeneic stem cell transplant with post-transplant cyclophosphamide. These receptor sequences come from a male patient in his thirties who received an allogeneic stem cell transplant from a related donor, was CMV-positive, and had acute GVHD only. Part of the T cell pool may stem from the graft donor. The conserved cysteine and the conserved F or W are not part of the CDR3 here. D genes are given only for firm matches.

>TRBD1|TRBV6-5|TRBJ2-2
ASSYSQGAYGELF
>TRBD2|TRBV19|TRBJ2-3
ASSRSLSGGLSTDTQY
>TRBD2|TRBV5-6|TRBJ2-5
ASSFGRLETQY
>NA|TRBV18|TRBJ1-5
ASSREPANQPQH
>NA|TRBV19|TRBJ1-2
ASSELVYGYT
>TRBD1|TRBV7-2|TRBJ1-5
ASSWTGAGNQPQH
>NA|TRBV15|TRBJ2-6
ATSTFLGGSGANVLT
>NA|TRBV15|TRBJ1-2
ATSRDNRGAST
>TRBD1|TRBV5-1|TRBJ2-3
ASSARTGPTDTQY
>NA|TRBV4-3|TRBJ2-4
ASSQERRDIQY
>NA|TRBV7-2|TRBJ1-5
ASSSPDGLNQPQH
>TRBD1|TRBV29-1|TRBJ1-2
SVLQGDSYGYT
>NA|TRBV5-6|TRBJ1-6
ASSLDPVNASPLH
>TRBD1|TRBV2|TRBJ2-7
ASRKDRGSEQY